A single sample is the source of the 26 T cell receptor beta chains below, sequenced in a study of T cells in Graves' hyperthyroidism and ophthalmopathy. Template material for amplifying TCR beta CDR3 regions consisted of RNA transcripts. With the HTBI primer set, the TCR CDR3 went through a first round of RT-PCR. TCRdb redid the calling of the multiplex PCR reads with MiXCR, one entry per CDR3 protein. Of about 210,000 distinct CDR3 sequences in the sample, roughly 18% were seen once. The sequencing sample was made of blood. The receptors here all came from a man aged 50 to 60 with Graves' hyperthyroidism.

This clonotype showed up many times. The rearrangement uses TRBV20-1 and TRBJ2-5, with 10 bases matching TRBD2. Germline V lookup: CDR1 DFQATT, CDR2 SNEGSKA (reference sequence). The CDR3 sequence is 14 residues long. V shed 3 bases, J shed 2 bases, and the junction held 3 bases outside the gene matches. The CDR3 bases are TGCAGTGCTAGGCCACTAGCGGGACAAGAGACCCAGTACTTC. Its protein is CSARPLAGQETQYF.

This clonotype was counted many times. The chain couples TRBV5-1 to TRBJ2-2; 10 positions match TRBD2. Germline values: CDR1 SGHRS, CDR2 YFSETQ. The CDR3 contains 17 residues. The V and J ends lost 0 bases and 3 bases, in that order; junction bases with no gene match: 5. The CDR3 sequence: CASSLAAGGPYTGELFF. Written as DNA, the CDR3 is TGCGCCAGCAGCTTGGCAGCGGGAGGGCCTTACACCGGGGAGCTGTTTTTT. The whole variable domain, remainder taken from reference TRBV5-1 and TRBJ2-2, is KAGVTQTPRYLIKTRGQQVTLSCSPISGHRSVSWYQQTPGQGLQFLFEYFSETQRNKGNFPGRFSGRQFSNSRSEMNVSTLELGDSALYLCASSLAAGGPYTGELFFGEGSRLTVL.

At least ten counts were recorded for this clonotype. The rearrangement links TRBV7-9 to TRBJ2-7; 11 nucleotides agree with TRBD2. The germline gives CDR1 SEHNR, CDR2 FQNEAQ (reference sequence). The CDR3 has 17 residues. Germline trimming cut 5 bases from V and 2 bases from J; bases unmatched to any gene: 11. In DNA form, the CDR3 reads TGTGCCAGCAGCCTCTTTAGCGGGAGGGCCAACACCTACGAGCAGTACTTC. Its protein is CASSLFSGRANTYEQYF.

As to this clonotype: A clone one base away is much larger, so this may be a read error. This chain connects TRBV12-3 or TRBV12-4 to TRBJ2-7, with 10 bases fitting TRBD2. The trim removed 5 bases at V and 7 bases at J, leaving 11 bases unmatched. This CDR3 comprises 15 residues. The chain's CDR3 is CASSPSGRAVHEQYF. The CDR3 DNA sequence: TGTGCCAGCAGTCCCAGCGGGAGGGCCGTCCATGAGCAGTACTTC.

This clonotype was seen at least ten times. This chain connects TRBV27 to TRBJ2-3; 9 nucleotides align to TRBD2. Unmatched junction bases numbered 8, after V lost 8 bases and J lost 5 bases. This CDR3 has 14 amino acids. Germline CDR1 reads MNHEY; CDR2 reads SMNVEV (reference sequence). CDR3 protein: CASFSGGSGDTQYF. The CDR3 DNA reads as TGTGCCAGCTTTAGCGGGGGAAGCGGAGATACGCAGTATTTT.

This clonotype was detected many times. The J gene is TRBJ2-5, the V gene TRBV18; the D call may be TRBD1 or TRBD2 (5 bases each). There are 15 residues in the CDR3. Germline-derived CDR1 and CDR2 are KGHSH and LQKENI. The V and J ends lost 1 base and 4 bases respectively, with 13 bases between them. The CDR3: CASSPLPSRGETQYF. CDR3 nucleotide sequence: TGTGCCAGCTCACCACTTCCCTCGAGGGGAGAGACCCAGTACTTC.

V and J are TRBV5-4 and TRBJ2-3; D gene ambiguous. Germline assignment: CDR1 SGHNT and CDR2 YYREEE (reference sequence). This CDR3 is 14 amino acids long. V was clipped by 1 base and J by 4 bases, with 10 bases between them. CDR3 nucleotides: TGTGCCAGCAGCTTGCAAGGAGCCTCAGATACGCAGTATTTT. This translates into CASSLQGASDTQYF.

This clonotype came up many times. J is TRBJ2-5 and V is TRBV2, with 7 bases fitting TRBD2. The CDR3 is made up of 12 amino acids. Germline V gives CDR1 SNHLY, CDR2 FYNNEI. The junction had 2 bases not matched to a gene; V was cut back by 10 bases and J by 0 bases. CDR3: CAIGRYQETQYF. CDR3 bases: TGTGCCATCGGGAGGTACCAAGAGACCCAGTACTTC. Full variable domain (remainder filled in from reference TRBV2 and TRBJ2-5): EPEVTQTPSHQVTQMGQEVILRCVPISNHLYFYWYRQILGQKVEFLVSFYNNEISEKSEIFDDQFSVERPDGSNFTLKIRSTKLEDSAMYFCAIGRYQETQYFGPGTRLLVL.

This clonotype was counted many times. V usage is TRBV6-1 and J usage is TRBJ2-7; 9 bases agree with TRBD1. The trim removed 1 base at V and 4 bases at J, leaving 5 bases unmatched. Germline V gene sequence: CDR1 MNHNS, CDR2 SASEGT. CDR3 length: 15 amino acids. CDR3 in DNA: TGTGCCAGCAGTGAAGAGGACAGGGGTGGTTACGAGCAGTACTTC. Protein product: CASSEEDRGGYEQYF.

The chain is built from TRBV28 and TRBJ1-2; D unclear. V lost 6 bases, J lost 4 bases, and 15 bases lay in between. Germline-derived CDR1 and CDR2 are MDHEN and SYDVKM. CDR3 size: 14 residues. The CDR3 DNA follows: TGTGCCAGCAGACGCACCGGGGTACTCTATGGCTACACCTTC. This codes for CASRRTGVLYGYTF.

This clonotype was counted many times. The V call is TRBV29-1, the J call TRBJ2-5, with TRBD2 as a possible D gene (6 bases). Trimming removed 1 base from V and 4 bases from J, with 7 bases in between. This CDR3 contains 12 residues. The germline V gene encodes CDR1 SQVTM and CDR2 ANQGSEA. The CDR3 sequence: CSVEVGGETQYF. The CDR3 DNA reads TGCAGCGTTGAAGTGGGAGGAGAGACCCAGTACTTC.

There are a few counts of this clonotype. This chain connects TRBV7-9 to TRBJ1-1; no firm D call. The CDR3 spans 11 residues. CDR1 and CDR2 (germline): SEHNR, FQNEAQ (reference sequence). With 5 bases removed from V and 7 bases from J, the gap between germline ends came to 8 bases. In nucleotides, the CDR3 is TGTGCCAGCAGCCCCGGTGGTGAAGCTTTCTTT. Encoded protein: CASSPGGEAFF.

This clonotype was seen many times. V usage is TRBV12-3 or TRBV12-4 and J usage is TRBJ1-1; possibly TRBD1 for D (5 bases). V was trimmed by 6 bases and J by 3 bases, leaving 11 bases between them. The CDR3 runs 13 residues. CDR3 coding DNA: TGTGCCAGCAGCCGGGACGGCCACACTGAAGCTTTCTTT. Translation gives CASSRDGHTEAFF.

This clonotype has a count of ten or more. The rearrangement uses TRBV20-1 and TRBJ2-7; TRBD2 aligns across 13 bases. CDR1 is DFQATT and CDR2 is SNEGSKA in the germline V gene (reference sequence). This CDR3 region has 15 residues. V lost 5 bases, J lost 1 base, and 5 bases stayed unmatched. Written as DNA, the CDR3 is TGCAGTGCTGACCGGACTAGCGGGGGATCCTACGAGCAGTACTTC. Translation: CSADRTSGGSYEQYF.

This clonotype has a count of ten or more. CDR3 bases: TGTGCCAGCAGCCCCATGAGGGGGCGTGAGCAGTTCTTC. It specifies CASSPMRGREQFF. The chain uses TRBV6-1 and TRBJ2-1; 7 bases agree with TRBD1. Germline loops: CDR1 MNHNS, CDR2 SASEGT. The V segment lost 6 bases and the J segment 9 bases; nucleotides outside the gene matches: 8. The CDR3 sequence is 13 residues long.

The table lists this clonotype with many counts. The genes are TRBV7-3 and TRBJ2-2; 11 nucleotides line up with TRBD2. Trimming at V came to 5 bases and at J to 8 bases, leaving 4 bases not matched to a gene. Per germline, CDR1 SGHTA and CDR2 FQGTGA. There are 14 residues in the CDR3. CDR3 amino acids: CASSMTSGAGELFF. CDR3 DNA sequence: TGTGCCAGCAGCATGACTAGCGGGGCAGGGGAGCTGTTTTTT.

This clonotype was found many times. The V call is TRBV18, the J call TRBJ1-2; 9 bases line up with TRBD1. After removal of 3 bases from V and 4 bases from J, the junction contained 9 bases not matched to a gene. Germline V gene sequence: CDR1 KGHSH, CDR2 LQKENI. The CDR3 is 16 residues long. The CDR3 protein is CASSPVTGTGIYGYTF. CDR3 in DNA: TGTGCCAGCTCACCCGTCACCGGGACAGGGATCTATGGCTACACCTTC.

This clonotype was found many times. This chain uses TRBV7-9 with TRBJ2-7, with 7 positions matching TRBD1. This CDR3 spans 12 amino acids. Per the germline V gene, CDR1 is SEHNR and CDR2 is FQNEAQ (reference sequence). J lost 3 bases, V lost 7 bases, and 3 bases had no gene match. The DNA of the CDR3 is TGTGCCAGCAATCGACAGGGCTACGAGCAGTACTTC. It translates to CASNRQGYEQYF.

This clonotype appeared many times. The CDR3 DNA is TGTGCCAGCAGTGAAGCGGGGGACACCGGGGAGCTGTTTTTT. It encodes CASSEAGDTGELFF. The genes are TRBV2 and TRBJ2-2; TRBD1 or TRBD2 may be the D gene (5 bases each). The CDR3 sequence is 14 residues long. Trimming left V 0 bases short and J 3 bases short, with 5 bases between. The germline gives CDR1 SNHLY, CDR2 FYNNEI.

This chain's CDR3 is CASRIGSTNEQFF. CDR3 bases: TGTGCCAGCAGAATAGGGAGTACCAATGAGCAGTTCTTC. This sequence joins TRBV11-2 and TRBJ2-1; D is perhaps TRBD2 (5 bases). Germline lookup yields CDR1 SGHAT and CDR2 FQNNGV. Deletions cut 6 bases from V and 6 bases from J, with 12 bases between. The CDR3 spans 13 residues.

The rearrangement joins TRBV19 to TRBJ1-2, with unresolved D. The V end lost 4 bases, the J end lost 7 bases, and 16 bases lay between the germline ends. The CDR3 runs 14 residues. In germline, CDR1 is LNHDA, CDR2 SQIVND (reference sequence). DNA for the CDR3: TGTGCCAGTAGTACCGATTACCGGACCGGTGGCTACACCTTC. Translated, it gives CASSTDYRTGGYTF.

This clonotype was seen a handful of times. This sequence joins TRBV5-5 and TRBJ2-5; 8 bases line up with TRBD1. The CDR3 is 14 residues long. The ends lost 3 bases at V and 1 base at J; junction bases unmatched: 2. Germline CDR1 and CDR2: SGHKS and YYEKEE (reference sequence). In nucleotides, the CDR3 is TGTGCCAGCAGCTGGACAGGGCTCCAAGAGACCCAGTACTTC. The encoded protein is CASSWTGLQETQYF.

V usage is TRBV10-3 and J usage is TRBJ2-6, with no clear D. This CDR3 contains 15 residues. V lost 6 bases, J lost 2 bases, and 11 bases lay in between. CDR1 is ENHRY, CDR2 SYGVKD, per germline. CDR3 coding DNA: TGTGCCATCAGACCTCCGGATGCTGGGGCCAACGTCCTGACTTTC. As protein: CAIRPPDAGANVLTF.

This clonotype was detected ten times or more. The rearrangement uses TRBV3-1 and TRBJ2-1; no definite D call. Germline V gene sequence: CDR1 LGHDT, CDR2 YNNKEL (reference sequence). CDR3 length: 13 residues. V lost 1 base to trimming and J lost 10 bases, with 11 bases between them. DNA for the CDR3: TGTGCCAGCAGCCAAGGACGAAGGGCGGAGCAGTTCTTC. It is translated as CASSQGRRAEQFF.

This clonotype appeared a few times. The chain links TRBV5-1 to TRBJ1-1; no firm D call. CDR1 is SGHRS and CDR2 is YFSETQ in the germline V gene. CDR3 size: 13 residues. With 0 bases removed from V and 5 bases from J, the gap between germline ends came to 8 bases. The CDR3 nucleotides read TGCGCCAGCAGCTTGGGGGAAAGGACTGAAGCTTTCTTT. Residues: CASSLGERTEAFF. Full variable domain (missing parts from reference TRBV5-1 and TRBJ1-1): KAGVTQTPRYLIKTRGQQVTLSCSPISGHRSVSWYQQTPGQGLQFLFEYFSETQRNKGNFPGRFSGRQFSNSRSEMNVSTLELGDSALYLCASSLGERTEAFFGQGTRLTVV.

The chain combines TRBV9 with TRBJ2-1; 8 bases are a match to TRBD2. The V and J ends lost 3 bases and 1 base, in that order; junction bases with no gene match: 12. In germline, CDR1 is SGDLS, CDR2 YYNGEE. This CDR3 is built from 18 residues. CDR3 in amino acids: CASSAPRSAGGSYNEQFF. The CDR3 nucleotides read TGTGCCAGCAGCGCACCCCGTAGCGCGGGAGGTTCCTACAATGAGCAGTTCTTC. Based on the CDR3 plus reference TRBV9 and TRBJ2-1, the full variable domain is DSGVTQTPKHLITATGQRVTLRCSPRSGDLSVYWYQQSLDQGLQFLIQYYNGEERAKGNILERFSAQQFPDLHSELNLSSLELGDSALYFCASSAPRSAGGSYNEQFFGPGTRLTVL.